The rows below give T cell receptor beta chains drawn from one sample of a study of T cell responses to AZD1222 COVID-19 vaccine. Profiled with immunoSEQ multiplex PCR; TCRdb holds only in-frame clones, not every one. The profile covers some 180,000 clones, with just over 90% appearing a single time and approximately 1.7% taken by the ten largest. The sample here was peripheral blood, taken 28 days after the second AZD1222 dose. All receptors derive from an adult who received the AZD1222 COVID-19 vaccine. The CDR3 runs from the conserved cysteine through the conserved F or W. Not every row has a clone size; where given, it reads once, few, many or a size class.

clone size	V gene	J gene	CDR3 protein
.	TRBV9	TRBJ2-3	CASSPQTSGTDTQYF
.	TRBV11-2	TRBJ1-1	CASSHGGLGAIEAFF
.	TRBV25-1	TRBJ1-1	CASSGGSVAFF
once	TRBV5-1	TRBJ2-5	CASSLDTGVSETQYF
.	TRBV6-4	TRBJ2-3	CASSDSVDTQYF
.	TRBV19	TRBJ1-5	CASSMGQGVNNQPQHF
.	TRBV11-3	TRBJ2-2	CASSLGWAGELFF
once	TRBV13	TRBJ2-7	CASSLGGSYEQYF
.	TRBV2	TRBJ1-1	CASRRDPPEAFF
.	TRBV5-5	TRBJ1-2	CASSPGQGDYGYTF
.	TRBV5-1	TRBJ2-1	CASSLDFLINSYNEQFF
.	TRBV5-1	TRBJ1-6	CASSLAGNNSPLHF
.	TRBV19	TRBJ2-7	CASSIGLASSYEQYF
.	TRBV27	TRBJ1-2	CASSLWGAGYGYTF
.	TRBV30	TRBJ1-2	CAWKVTGGGYGYTF
.	TRBV9	TRBJ2-5	CASSPQGGAPRMETQYF
.	TRBV5-1	TRBJ2-3	CASSLDGGLSDTQYF
.	TRBV5-5	TRBJ1-5	CASSFQGNQPQHF
.	TRBV7-8	TRBJ2-7	CASSLVWDGSYEQYF
.	TRBV20-1	TRBJ2-5	CSASARMETQYF
.	TRBV10-2	TRBJ2-7	CASSEMVGGSEQYF
.	TRBV7-2	TRBJ1-6	CASSADPGEASPLHF
.	TRBV7-3	TRBJ2-1	CASSFGGPDRRYEQFF
.	TRBV9	TRBJ2-7	CASSVRPTNDRGMVGTGSNYEQYF
.	TRBV2	TRBJ2-1	CASSVPRIEQFF
.	TRBV12-3/TRBV12-4	TRBJ2-7	CASSNRGLHEQYF